A single sample is the source of the 23 T cell receptor beta chains below, sequenced in a study of cytomegalovirus exposure and HLA in healthy donors. Vbeta (60) and Jbeta (13) primers were used in the PCR. Clones were sequenced by immunoSEQ multiplex PCR, and TCRdb holds only the in-frame ones, with some missing. The repertoire holds about 100,000 clones, with about 75% as singletons. The specimen was PBMCs. These receptors all come from a middle-aged man in good health and CMV-seropositive.

This clone was picked up a small number of times. The rearrangement links TRBV9 to TRBJ2-3, with D hard to call. Per germline, CDR1 SGDLS and CDR2 YYNGEE. This CDR3 contains 13 residues. Trimming removed 0 bases from V and 4 bases from J, with 6 bases in between. The CDR3 DNA reads as TGTGCCAGCAGCGTAGCTACGTCAGATACGCAGTATTTT. Its protein is CASSVATSDTQYF.

This CDR3 is CASSAGTGVMNTEAFF. The CDR3 DNA sequence: TGTGCCAGCAGTGCCGGGACAGGGGTCATGAACACTGAAGCTTTCTTT. This chain links TRBV6-1 with TRBJ1-1, with TRBD1 matching 10 bases. The length of the CDR3 is 16 residues. In germline, CDR1 is MNHNS, CDR2 SASEGT. Germline trimming cut 4 bases from V and 0 bases from J; bases unmatched to any gene: 5.

The genes are TRBV15 and TRBJ2-7, with 7 bases aligning to TRBD1. The germline gives CDR1 LNHNV, CDR2 YYDKDF (reference sequence). This CDR3 has 16 residues. V trimming: 1 base; J trimming: 7 bases; junction bases outside the gene matches: 13. This CDR3 reads CATSRGGTANLEEQYF. For the CDR3, the DNA is TGTGCCACCAGCAGAGGTGGGACAGCTAACCTGGAAGAGCAGTACTTC.

The gene calls are TRBV9 and TRBJ1-1, with D possibly TRBD1 on 5 matching bases. This CDR3 contains 14 residues. V was clipped by 4 bases and J by 7 bases, with 17 bases between them. Germline lookup yields CDR1 SGDLS and CDR2 YYNGEE. CDR3: CASSLLGQGGEAFF. The CDR3 region has the DNA TGTGCCAGCAGCCTCCTGGGGCAGGGCGGTGAAGCTTTCTTT.

This rearrangement joins TRBV5-6 to TRBJ1-1; 7 bases are a match to TRBD1. The CDR3 extends over 11 amino acids. Germline CDR1 and CDR2: SGHDT and YYEEEE. J was trimmed by 9 bases and V by 8 bases; bases with no gene match: 7. The CDR3 is CASARQGQAFF. The CDR3 nucleotides read TGTGCCAGTGCGAGACAGGGCCAAGCTTTCTTT. The complete variable domain, with remaining parts taken from reference TRBV5-6 and TRBJ1-1, reads DAGVTQSPTHLIKTRGQQVTLRCSPKSGHDTVSWYQQALGQGPQFIFQYYEEEERQRGNFPDRFSGHQFPNYSSELNVNALLLGDSALYLCASARQGQAFFGQGTRLTVV.

The sample holds one count of this clone. V usage is TRBV10-3 and J usage is TRBJ2-1, with D possibly being TRBD2 (6 bases). CDR1 ENHRY and CDR2 SYGVKD come from the germline V gene. The CDR3 extends over 15 amino acids. Trimming shortened V by 7 bases and J by 3 bases, and 16 bases separated the two germline ends. CDR3 region: CAIMGGSSVYNEQFF. As DNA, the CDR3 is TGTGCCATCATGGGGGGATCTAGCGTCTACAATGAGCAGTTCTTC.

The gene calls are TRBV7-9 and TRBJ2-7; 8 bases match TRBD1. The CDR3 sequence is 13 residues long. The germline V gene encodes CDR1 SEHNR and CDR2 FQNEAQ (reference sequence). J lost 2 bases, V lost 7 bases, and 4 bases had no gene match. CDR3 sequence: CASKPGQAYEQYF. The CDR3 DNA is TGTGCCAGCAAACCGGGACAGGCCTACGAGCAGTACTTC.

The chain joins TRBV15 to TRBJ2-7; D may be TRBD2 (6 bases). V lost 3 bases, J lost 0 bases, and 15 bases lay in between. Germline V CDR1 and CDR2: LNHNV, YYDKDF (reference sequence). This CDR3 is 16 amino acids long. The CDR3 protein is CATSSRGTPSSYEQYF. CDR3 nucleotides: TGTGCCACCAGCAGTCGTGGGACTCCGAGCTCCTACGAGCAGTACTTC.

The chain links TRBV19 to TRBJ1-2, with 8 bases identical to TRBD1. The CDR3 contains 14 residues. The germline gives CDR1 LNHDA, CDR2 SQIVND (reference sequence). V shed 7 bases and J 5 bases; nucleotides not matched to a gene: 9. The chain's CDR3 is CASTKDRVEYGYTF. CDR3 nucleotide sequence: TGTGCCAGTACGAAGGACAGGGTCGAGTATGGCTACACCTTC.

V gene TRBV19 combines with J gene TRBJ1-4; no clear D gene. The V end was cut by 2 bases, the J end by 5 bases, with 12 bases between. This CDR3 spans 15 amino acids. CDR1 and CDR2 (germline): LNHDA, SQIVND (reference sequence). CDR3 region: CASSISQARNEKLFF. The CDR3 coding sequence is TGTGCCAGTAGTATAAGTCAGGCCCGAAATGAAAAACTGTTTTTT.

This rearrangement joins TRBV5-1 to TRBJ2-6; a weak D match, TRBD1 (5 bases). Germline loops: CDR1 SGHRS, CDR2 YFSETQ. CDR3 length: 16 amino acids. V lost 0 bases and J lost 0, with 7 bases in between. The CDR3 DNA reads as TGCGCCAGCAGCTTGGGACAGAGCTCTGGGGCCAACGTCCTGACTTTC. This sequence encodes CASSLGQSSGANVLTF. Together with reference TRBV5-1 and TRBJ2-6, the CDR3 gives the full variable domain: KAGVTQTPRYLIKTRGQQVTLSCSPISGHRSVSWYQQTPGQGLQFLFEYFSETQRNKGNFPGRFSGRQFSNSRSEMNVSTLELGDSALYLCASSLGQSSGANVLTFGAGSRLTVL.

The sample holds one count of this clone. This chain uses TRBV11-2 with TRBJ2-7, with TRBD2 matching 10 bases. V was pared by 4 bases and J by 4 bases, with 4 bases of the junction left unmatched. The germline CDR1 and CDR2 sequences are SGHAT and FQNNGV. The CDR3 contains 14 residues. The CDR3 spells CASSSMTSGYEQYF. The CDR3 DNA reads as TGTGCCAGCAGCTCCATGACTAGCGGGTACGAGCAGTACTTC.

The rearrangement uses TRBV6-1 and TRBJ1-5; weak D call: TRBD1 (5 bases). This CDR3 spans 13 amino acids. In germline, CDR1 is MNHNS, CDR2 SASEGT. V lost 4 bases and J lost 3, with 7 bases in between. CDR3 region: CASSGQSNQPQHF. The CDR3 DNA reads as TGTGCCAGCAGTGGACAGTCCAATCAGCCCCAGCATTTT.

This clone was found a few times. The genes are TRBV7-2 and TRBJ2-7, with 13 bases that match TRBD2. This CDR3 is 19 amino acids long. Germline V lookup: CDR1 SGHTA, CDR2 FQGNSA. V dropped 2 bases and J dropped 3; count of bases not matched to a gene: 13. CDR3 bases: TGTGCCAGCAGCTTACCGACTAGCGGGAGGACCCGGGGGGGCTACGAGCAGTACTTC. Translation gives CASSLPTSGRTRGGYEQYF.

CDR3 sequence (DNA): TGTGCCAGCAGCTTTTTACAGGATGAAGCTTTCTTT. Translation: CASSFLQDEAFF. This chain joins TRBV7-8 and TRBJ1-1; tentative D call: TRBD1 (5 bases). V was pared by 3 bases and J by 7 bases, with 9 bases between. This CDR3 region has 12 residues. CDR1 and CDR2 (germline): SGHVS, FQNEAQ.

Here the CDR3 reads CASSFWRRGQGLNEQFF. As DNA, the CDR3 is TGTGCCAGCAGTTTCTGGAGGCGGGGACAGGGGTTAAATGAGCAGTTCTTC. V gene TRBV27 combines with J gene TRBJ2-1, with TRBD1 identical over 10 bases. There are 17 residues in the CDR3. Germline V gives CDR1 MNHEY, CDR2 SMNVEV (reference sequence). The trim removed 3 bases at V and 7 bases at J, leaving 12 bases unmatched.

The rearrangement uses TRBV4-1 and TRBJ2-2; D uncertain. Trimming removed 0 bases at V and 1 base at J, with 9 bases between. Germline loops: CDR1 MGHRA, CDR2 YSYEKL. The CDR3 consists of 16 residues. CDR3 DNA: TGCGCCAGCAGCCAAGATACAACAGTGAACACCGGGGAGCTGTTTTTT. This gives the protein CASSQDTTVNTGELFF.

This sequence joins TRBV11-2 and TRBJ2-7; 7 nucleotides agree with TRBD1. The length of the CDR3 is 16 residues. Germline trimming cut 5 bases from V and 4 bases from J; bases unmatched to any gene: 14. Germline CDR1 reads SGHAT; CDR2 reads FQNNGV. In DNA form, the CDR3 reads TGTGCCAGCAGCCCATACGGCCCTAGGGGGCCTTACGAGCAGTACTTC. Protein sequence: CASSPYGPRGPYEQYF.

The rearrangement links TRBV25-1 to TRBJ2-5; D possibly corresponds to TRBD2 (6 bases). Germline V gene data show CDR1 as MGHDK and CDR2 as SYGVNS. The CDR3 runs to 14 residues. Deletions cut 3 bases from V and 2 bases from J, with 10 bases between. The CDR3, as DNA: TGTGCCAGCAGTGAGGGACTTCGTCAAGAGACCCAGTACTTC. Amino acids: CASSEGLRQETQYF.

This chain uses TRBV5-1 with TRBJ2-5; D is possibly TRBD2 (6 bases). The CDR3 sequence is 15 residues long. Germline V gene sequence: CDR1 SGHRS, CDR2 YFSETQ. The V and J ends lost 0 bases and 3 bases respectively, with 12 bases between them. The CDR3 DNA sequence: TGCGCCAGCAGCTTGGCAGCGACTAGAGAAGAGACCCAGTACTTC. As protein: CASSLAATREETQYF. Full variable domain (remainder filled in from reference TRBV5-1 and TRBJ2-5): KAGVTQTPRYLIKTRGQQVTLSCSPISGHRSVSWYQQTPGQGLQFLFEYFSETQRNKGNFPGRFSGRQFSNSRSEMNVSTLELGDSALYLCASSLAATREETQYFGPGTRLLVL.

This chain links TRBV15 with TRBJ1-5; TRBD1 aligns across 7 bases. J was trimmed by 4 bases and V by 11 bases; bases with no gene match: 5. Germline assignment: CDR1 LNHNV and CDR2 YYDKDF (reference sequence). CDR3 length equals 12 residues. CDR3 sequence reads: CAVKGANQPQHF. CDR3 coding DNA: TGTGCCGTAAAGGGGGCAAATCAGCCCCAGCATTTT. Full variable domain (outside the CDR3, taken from reference TRBV15 and TRBJ1-5): DAMVIQNPRYQVTQFGKPVTLSCSQTLNHNVMYWYQQKSSQAPKLLFHYYDKDFNNEADTPDNFQSRRPNTSFCFLDIRSPGLGDTAMYLCAVKGANQPQHFGDGTRLSIL.

CDR3 nucleotides: TGTGCCAGTAGCTCGACAGGGGGCCAAGAGACCCAGTACTTC. This sequence encodes CASSSTGGQETQYF. This chain connects TRBV19 to TRBJ2-5, with 9 bases lining up with TRBD1. V lost 6 bases to trimming and J lost 1 base; unmatched junction nucleotides: 3. The CDR3 loop spans 14 amino acids. The germline V gene encodes CDR1 LNHDA and CDR2 SQIVND (reference sequence). The full variable domain, in which reference TRBV19 and TRBJ2-5 provide the parts outside the CDR3, is DGGITQSPKYLFRKEGQNVTLSCEQNLNHDAMYWYRQDPGQGLRLIYYSQIVNDFQKGDIAEGYSVSREKKESFPLTVTSAQKNPTAFYLCASSSTGGQETQYFGPGTRLLVL.

This clone came up once. The CDR3 DNA follows: TGTGCCAGCAGTTATCCGAAGGGGGAAGCGACAGATACGCAGTATTTT. This sequence encodes CASSYPKGEATDTQYF. The gene calls are TRBV6-9 and TRBJ2-3; tentatively, D is TRBD1 (6 bases). Germline V gene sequence: CDR1 MNHGY, CDR2 SVAAGI. The CDR3 is 16 amino acids. V gave up 2 bases and J gave up 3 bases, with 15 bases separating them.